What follows describes a single T cell receptor (beta chain). Which antigen it targets is not known. Base qualities were left out, and no much larger clone turns up one base away. The CDR1 and CDR2 encoded by the germline V gene are MNHEY and SVGAGI. The junction shows trimming of 4 bases on V and 4 bases on J, and the gene matches do not reach 5 bases of it. From the cysteine up to the phenylalanine, the CDR3 has a length of 16 residues. Left in the record is the CDR3 DNA by itself, 48 bases read in frame from the first base. Samples from volunteer blood donors who had recovered from COVID-19 were contributed by a second Seattle source. Each collaborating institution followed its own protocols to collect whole blood in K2EDTA tubes. For TCRbeta analysis, collaborator samples were shipped as frozen whole blood, as isolated PBMCs, or as DNA extracted from either sample type. The data are from a study of blood T cell repertoires in COVID-19 (dated by TCRdb to the early 2020s). Regarding the research as a whole: Samples from collaborators originated in the United States, Italy and Spain and spanned both the acute and convalescent phases of COVID-19. Subjects who had been exposed to COVID-19, were actively infected with it, or had recovered from it provided the deeply sampled blood TCRbeta repertoires that made up the dataset. Samples came from the ongoing ImmuneRACE study (first 160 participants) plus 1,254 subjects from 6 global collaborators. The prospective study material was composed of cDNA or gDNA derived from T cells, B-cell-depleted T cells, or PBMCs. Where HLA class I and class II types were available, the types were taken from metadata supplied by the sample provider, not from assay-based typing. Sample metadata almost always included a de-identified subject ID, COVID-19 status, age in years and sex. The repertoires were released in a freely available public database intended as a resource for research on the immune response to SARS-CoV-2.

TCRbeta CDR3 regions were amplified from genomic DNA by means of the immunoSEQ Assay, a bias-controlled multiplex PCR. The study's own analysis went as follows. Nucleated cell counts per sample were estimated from amplification of reference gene primers within the assay. To quantify the absolute abundance of each unique TCRbeta CDR3 rearrangement, sequence reads were collapsed and filtered. For each sample, productive Simpson clonality was calculated by taking the square root of Simpson's diversity index across productive rearrangements. The table comes from immuneACCESS by way of TCRdb, which keeps in-frame sequences with V and J called. Part of the clones is missing from these tables; in studies checked, under half for an unresolved V gene and the rest for unknown reasons. For V, J and clone size, that table is used; D and trimming come from the DNA. The table for this sample lists around 300,000 clones; around 90% of them were counted only once. The ten largest clones capture less than 0.95% of the sample.

The research as a whole found: The amount of clinical and demographic metadata varied by source and participant and was provided uncurated.

Recombination connected TRBV6-5 to TRBJ2-5, and 14 bases in between align with TRBD2. The receptor was isolated from a woman in her thirties or forties who had recovered from COVID-19. The source material was peripheral blood. The DNA sequence is as follows: TGTGCCAGCAGTTCCCTCGGACTAGCGGGAGGAGAGACCCAGTACTTC. Its protein is CASSSLGLAGGETQYF.